The 6 T cell receptor beta chains reported below all come from one sample, sequenced in a study of T-cell reconstitution after alpha-beta-depleted transplantation in children. Unique molecular identifiers were used in preparing the TCRbeta library. Using its own MiXCR run on the PCR reads, TCRdb lists one record per CDR3 protein. The sample has about 980,000 distinct CDR3 sequences; 25% to 30% are singletons. Sequenced here: PBMCs, mostly from graft donor cells, sampled 360 days after TCRalphabeta/CD19-depleted stem cell transplant. The source is a boy under two years old who had a stem cell transplant for SCID, so the T cells may come from the graft donor.

This clonotype was counted a few times. This sequence joins TRBV11-2 and TRBJ2-1; 8 bases map to TRBD2. Germline CDR1 and CDR2: SGHAT and FQNNGV. This CDR3 region has 16 residues. The V segment lost 5 bases and the J segment 5 bases; nucleotides outside the gene matches: 11. CDR3 region: CASSLVGSGVHNEQFF. The CDR3 DNA sequence: TGTGCCAGCAGCCTCGTTGGTAGCGGGGTTCACAATGAGCAGTTCTTC.

This chain links TRBV6-9 with TRBJ1-4, with no clear D. The length of the CDR3 is 14 residues. Per germline, CDR1 MNHGY and CDR2 SVAAGI. Trimming pared 2 bases from V and 8 bases from J, leaving 12 bases between. The CDR3 DNA reads TGTGCCAGCAGTTATCCTAGCCTTGAAGAAAAACTGTTTTTT. Translated: CASSYPSLEEKLFF.

The chain employs TRBV12-3 or TRBV12-4 and TRBJ2-1, with D perhaps matching TRBD2 (6 bases). The CDR3 sequence is 17 residues long. V lost 5 bases, J lost 3 bases, and 20 bases lay in between. The CDR3 DNA sequence: TGTGCCAGCAGTCAGTATCCTCCGGGGACTTACTACAATGAGCAGTTCTTC. Translating it yields CASSQYPPGTYYNEQFF.

The chain couples TRBV20-1 to TRBJ2-1, with 10 bases identical to TRBD1. In germline, CDR1 is DFQATT, CDR2 SNEGSKA (reference sequence). With 3 bases clipped from V and 0 bases from J, the junction kept 2 bases outside the gene matches. The CDR3 extends over 15 amino acids. CDR3 bases: TGCAGTGCTAGGGGGGACAGGGGCTCCTACAATGAGCAGTTCTTC. Translation gives CSARGDRGSYNEQFF.

Only a few counts were recorded for this clonotype. J is TRBJ2-5 and V is TRBV7-2; D unclear. The V end lost 0 bases, the J end lost 2 bases, and 10 bases lay between the germline ends. The CDR3 is 15 amino acids. Germline CDR1 and CDR2: SGHTA and FQGNSA. CDR3 loop: CASSLARQPQETQYF. The CDR3 DNA reads TGTGCCAGCAGCTTAGCGCGGCAACCTCAAGAGACCCAGTACTTC.

This clonotype has a count of ten or more. This chain joins TRBV7-6 and TRBJ2-2; TRBD1 matches 10 bases. With V trimmed by 1 base and J by 2 bases, 7 bases remained unmatched. Germline V lookup: CDR1 SGHVS, CDR2 FNYEAQ. The CDR3 has 18 residues. CDR3 nucleotide sequence: TGTGCCAGCAGCTTAGATAACCGGACAGGGGGTAACACCGGGGAGCTGTTTTTT. Its protein is CASSLDNRTGGNTGELFF. The full variable domain, rest sourced from reference TRBV7-6 and TRBJ2-2, is GAGVSQSPRYKVTKRGQDVALRCDPISGHVSLYWYRQALGQGPEFLTYFNYEAQQDKSGLPNDRFSAERPEGSISTLTIQRTEQRDSAMYRCASSLDNRTGGNTGELFFGEGSRLTVL.